The clone carrying this T cell receptor beta chain was picked up a small number of times. Its target is not known. Unique molecular identifiers tagged the TCRbeta library. A single record per CDR3 protein comes from TCRdb applying MiXCR to the PCR reads. The sample lists about 300,000 distinct CDR3 sequences, roughly 7.8% occurring once. This sample stems from a study of T-cell reconstitution after alpha-beta-depleted transplantation in children. Study outcomes and limitations: Hyperexpanded clones declined; after one year, newly produced T cells mostly supplied diversity.

V was cut by 2 bases and J by 8 bases, with 14 bases left in between. This CDR3 spans 14 amino acids. Germline CDR1 reads MDHEN; CDR2 reads SYDVKM. The chain employs TRBV28 and TRBJ2-3; TRBD1 might be the D (5 bases). This TCR came from a female patient aged 2-15 years who had a stem cell transplant for Fanconi anemia, so the T cells may come from the graft donor. The sample was peripheral blood, taken 360 days after TCRalphabeta/CD19-depleted stem cell transplant. The CDR3 spells CASSLGHRRGTQYF. For the CDR3, the DNA is TGTGCCAGCAGTTTAGGACACCGGCGAGGTACGCAGTATTTT.